The 2 T cell receptor beta chains reported below all come from one sample, sequenced in a study of PD-1 blockade in classical Hodgkin lymphoma. Time point here: cycle 4 day 1 (C4D1), after about 6 weeks of nivolumab. Each patient's relapse followed autologous stem cell transplantation, and brentuximab vedotin exposure varied. The repertoire was sequenced with immunoSEQ multiplex PCR; TCRdb's copy has only in-frame clones and lacks some. The table lists fewer than 35,000 clones, approximately 85% of them singletons, with roughly a sixth in the top ten. The source was peripheral blood mononuclear cells (PBMCs), collected before the fourth cycle of nivolumab. These receptors were obtained from a human donor with classical Hodgkin lymphoma.

This clone came up once. The chain joins TRBV30 to TRBJ1-5; 7 nucleotides match TRBD1. The CDR3 sequence is 15 residues long. With 1 base clipped from V and 5 bases from J, the junction kept 8 bases outside the gene matches. The V gene's germline CDR1 is GTSNPN and CDR2 SVGIG (reference sequence). This chain's CDR3 is CAWSEGSGGYQPQHF. The CDR3, as DNA: TGTGCCTGGAGTGAGGGTTCAGGGGGTTATCAGCCCCAGCATTTT.

This chain connects TRBV5-7 to TRBJ2-7; D gene unclear. TRBV5-7 counts as an open reading frame of uncertain function. The CDR3 length is 11 residues. The ends were cut back, 4 bases at V and 4 bases at J, with 6 bases in the middle. The CDR3 region is CASSGIYEQYV. CDR3 bases: TGTGCCAGCAGCGGGATTTACGAGCAGTACGTC.